The entry that follows covers one T cell receptor (beta chain) sequence. Its cognate antigen is unknown. This record belongs to a study of read filtering for tumor transcriptome and immune sequencing. At the level of the study: By R-ISS, stages I, II and III held 8, 16 and 7 patients. Per sample, TCR-region reads ranged about 4.05 to 10.27 million by IR-seq, roughly 75 to 1,400 by RNA-seq. DNase treatment preceded whole-transcriptome library preparation.

The CDR3 runs 17 residues. V gave up 0 bases and J gave up 0 bases, with 12 bases separating them. Germline CDR1 and CDR2: SGHKS and YYEKEE (reference sequence). Study-level findings and limits: Without single-read clonotypes, shared clonotype proportions correlated more between IR-seq and RNA-seq.

From approximately 400 ng of RNA, a library with molecular barcoded alpha/delta and beta/gamma adaptors was made. From the reads, TCRdb called clonotypes with MiXCR, one entry per CDR3 protein. The data hold about 60,000 distinct CDR3 sequences, with around 14% observed a single time. The sample comprised a population of CD138-negative cells sorted from bone marrow. The receptor was derived from a donor older than 35 with multiple myeloma. The gene calls are TRBV5-5 and TRBJ2-2, with D possibly TRBD1 on 5 matching bases. Written as DNA, the CDR3 is TGTGCCAGCAGCTTGGATGGACACCCCGCGAACACCGGGGAGCTGTTTTTT. Translating gives CASSLDGHPANTGELFF.